This entry is about one T cell receptor beta chain. Many counts were recorded for this clonotype. Its antigen has not been determined. No base quality values were provided; no much bigger clone lies one nucleotide off. This sample stems from a study of human T cells and chemical hapten exposure (dated by TCRdb to the early 2020s). Study-level background: For sensitization, 2% DPC in acetone was applied to a 2 cm by 2 cm area of upper inner arm skin. Weekly therapeutic DPC doses were additionally applied to the scalp of patients throughout the roughly 23-week study period. Patch testing was performed on the upper back with Finn chambers containing 0.01% DPC, and the patch tests were scored after 6 days according to International Contact Dermatitis Research Group standards. Alopecia areata with under or over 50% scalp involvement, alopecia totalis and alopecia universalis were represented in the patient cohort, which was mostly female. Libraries were pooled for sequencing, and per-sample TCR yields varied mainly because of small differences in library volumes within the pool. Peripheral blood TCR repertoire changes were tracked in vivo in alopecia patients during primary and secondary sensitization to the hapten diphenylcyclopropenone (DPC). Blood was sampled from patients pre-sensitization (week 0) and at 2, 6 and about 24 weeks after DPC sensitization. Approximately 28 alopecia patients provided blood for TCR sequencing at one to four time points (pre-sensitization, 2, 6 and 24 weeks). The investigation overall reported the following: Expanded TCRs formed significantly more large CDR3 similarity clusters than pre-sensitization or healthy control sets, consistent with antigen-driven responses. Because every patient had alopecia, a presumed autoimmune disease, the patients' immune response might differ from that of healthy individuals. The number of PT1 expanded TCRs positively correlated with patch test score, significant at thresholds 8, 16 and 32 but not 4. Repeated subsampling changed both the strength of the expansion versus patch-test correlation and the threshold at which the correlation became significant. DPC sensitization did not change how many TCRs were above 1 in 1000 frequency, and no evidence was found of alterations in global repertoire structure.

The time point label of this sample denotes: patch test 3, about 24 weeks after DPC sensitization. In light of the paper, this sample's treatment or condition label describes: therapeutic diphenylcyclopropenone sensitization with weekly scalp DPC. Blood at each patch-test visit was drawn before the patch test was applied. Patients were eligible if aged 18 to 70, diagnosed with alopecia and judged suitable for DPC therapy, and pregnant patients were excluded. Total RNA was extracted from unfractionated whole blood collected in Tempus Blood RNA tubes. Libraries were built with RACE. These reads were obtained on a NextSeq 500. Library preparation attached unique molecular identifiers to individual cDNA molecules for quantitative, reproducible TCR counting. Each blood RNA sample was used to sequence both TCR alpha and TCR beta chains. In the authors' own workflow: A median of around 100,000 TCRs per sample was observed, with a range of 23,224 to 690,600. The Decombinator software suite was used to annotate the V, J and CDR3 of the TCR reads. To make PS versus PT1 abundance plots, every sample was subsampled to the same number of TCRs (28,000). Expanded TCRs were defined as absent before sensitization and observed at least eight times at the 2-week time point. The public sequencing data were trimmed at Q25 with fastp and processed into clonotypes with MiXCR by TCRdb, which kept only in-frame beta chains. Rows with a matching CDR3 protein are joined into one entry that keeps the most common DNA and genes. The V and J calls and clone size are TCRdb's, not the authors'. The sample table records 60,000 to 65,000 distinct CDR3 sequences; approximately 10% of these occur just once. Roughly 2.3% of the sample is held by the ten biggest clonotypes.

The source is a woman aged 25 to 45 with alopecia areata. Some clones in this sample may be carry-over from other donors' samples. Material: whole blood, obtained in connection with sensitization to the hapten diphenylcyclopropenone (DPC).

The nucleotide sequence reads TGCGCCAGCAGCTTGGTGGGACAGGGGGGCGAGCAGTACTTC. This gives the protein CASSLVGQGGEQYF. The sequence joins TRBV5-1 to TRBJ2-7, and TRBD1 matches 11 of the central bases. CDR1 and CDR2 were assigned from the germline V gene as SGHRS and YFSETQ. Including cysteine and phenylalanine, the CDR3 has 14 amino acids. Just the 42-base CDR3 DNA is kept, in frame starting at base 1. V and J are trimmed by 0 bases and 6 bases, and the gene matches miss 2 bases of the junction.